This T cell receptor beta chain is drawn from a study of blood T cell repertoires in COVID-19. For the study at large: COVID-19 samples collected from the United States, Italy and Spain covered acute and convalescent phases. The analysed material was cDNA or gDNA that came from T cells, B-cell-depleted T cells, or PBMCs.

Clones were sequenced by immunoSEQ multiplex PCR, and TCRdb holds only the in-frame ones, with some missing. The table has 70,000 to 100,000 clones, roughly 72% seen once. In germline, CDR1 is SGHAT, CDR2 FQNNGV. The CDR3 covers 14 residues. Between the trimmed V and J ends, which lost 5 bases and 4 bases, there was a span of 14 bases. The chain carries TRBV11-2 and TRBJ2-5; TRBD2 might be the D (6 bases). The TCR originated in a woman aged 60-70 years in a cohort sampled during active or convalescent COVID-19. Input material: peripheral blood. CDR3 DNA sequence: TGTGCCAGCAGCCTAAGGAGGGGCGCAGAGACCCAGTACTTC. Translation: CASSLRRGAETQYF.